This TCR beta chain was retrieved from a study of blood T cell repertoires in COVID-19. Study overall: From the United States, Italy and Spain came samples of acute and convalescent COVID-19.

Source study methods: Nucleated cell counts were estimated from reference gene primer amplification. Sequencing used immunoSEQ multiplex PCR; TCRdb keeps in-frame clones, though not all of them. The DNA was the basis for D and trimming; V, J and clone size are from that table. The sample yields tens of thousands of clones, 85% to 90% seen once. The sequence was obtained from a woman aged 70 to 79 with acute or convalescent COVID-19. The specimen was peripheral blood.

In DNA, the CDR3 is TGTGCCAGCTGCCAGGGGGTGGCTAATGAGCAGTTCTTC. Residues: CASCQGVANEQFF. V and J are TRBV27 and TRBJ2-1, with 7 positions matching TRBD1. In germline, CDR1 is MNHEY, CDR2 SMNVEV (reference sequence). Trimming took 8 bases from V and 7 from J; bases not matched to a gene: 8. The CDR3 spans 13 residues.